This TCR beta chain was recorded in a study of blood T cell repertoires in COVID-19. Germline-derived CDR1 and CDR2 are MDHEN and SYDVKM. The V segment lost 7 bases and the J segment 5 bases; nucleotides outside the gene matches: 10. CDR3 size: 15 residues. Across 20 to 25 US areas, participants ranged in age from roughly 18 to 95 years. Cohort 3 donors were reported recovered after two negative PCRs, clearance, or symptom resolution. This table comes from immunoSEQ multiplex PCR, and its TCRdb copy is limited to in-frame clones, with some not included. The sample consists of some 330,000 clones, roughly four fifths of them appearing once.

The receptor was isolated from a woman between 50 and 59 years old who had recovered from COVID-19. The chain uses TRBV28 and TRBJ1-2, with 10 bases fitting TRBD1. The material sequenced was PBMCs or T cells enriched from blood (not recorded which). CDR3 sequence: CASTRAGTGVYGYTF. The DNA of the CDR3 is TGTGCCAGCACTCGCGCCGGGACAGGGGTGTATGGCTACACCTTC.